The rows below give T cell receptor beta chains drawn from one sample of a study of PD-L1 blockade in urothelial cancer. Assay used: immunoSEQ multiplex PCR; TCRdb lists only in-frame clones, some missing. The repertoire has about 17,000 clones, roughly 87% of them found once; the top ten carry less than 6.5%. The sample consisted of PBMCs, taken around atezolizumab (anti-PD-L1) treatment. Every receptor here comes from a man aged 50 to 60 with urothelial cancer. Both conserved end residues are trimmed from each CDR3.

j_gene: TRBJ2-1
v_gene: TRBV13
CDR3aa: ASSLEVAAYNEQF

j_gene: TRBJ2-7
v_gene: TRBV27
CDR3aa: ASSWTSGSHEQY

j_gene: TRBJ2-7
v_gene: TRBV30
CDR3aa: AWGSGVNYEQY

j_gene: TRBJ2-1
v_gene: TRBV19
CDR3aa: ASSIMGDPLHEQF

j_gene: TRBJ2-7
v_gene: TRBV30
CDR3aa: AWNPDDRSYEQY

j_gene: TRBJ2-4
v_gene: TRBV4-1
CDR3aa: ASSQDPSQGAKNIQY

j_gene: TRBJ2-7
v_gene: TRBV28
CDR3aa: ASSLWTGKNEQY

j_gene: TRBJ1-1
v_gene: TRBV19
CDR3aa: ASSIEQQTEAF

j_gene: TRBJ1-5
v_gene: TRBV10-2
CDR3aa: ASTPGTGAGYSNQPQH

j_gene: TRBJ1-6
v_gene: TRBV5-1
CDR3aa: ASTNSGFDSPLH

j_gene: TRBJ1-3
v_gene: TRBV7-2
CDR3aa: ASSSGSGNTIY

j_gene: TRBJ2-7
v_gene: TRBV9
CDR3aa: ASSPGGTAQY

j_gene: TRBJ1-1
v_gene: TRBV11-2
CDR3aa: ASSPATGAYTEAF

j_gene: TRBJ2-3
v_gene: TRBV5-1
CDR3aa: ASSLSGQGFSSTDTQY

j_gene: TRBJ2-3
v_gene: TRBV18
CDR3aa: ASSPLPGLAGGRTDTQY

j_gene: TRBJ2-4
v_gene: TRBV4-3
CDR3aa: ASSQGVSGSLGKNIQY

j_gene: TRBJ1-1
v_gene: TRBV28
CDR3aa: ASSSPGGTAEAF

j_gene: TRBJ2-7
v_gene: TRBV10-2
CDR3aa: ASGQGGEQY

j_gene: TRBJ1-1
v_gene: TRBV19
CDR3aa: ASSTQGAQAF

j_gene: TRBJ1-1
v_gene: TRBV28
CDR3aa: ASSIGPGLGSEAF

j_gene: TRBJ2-7
v_gene: TRBV29-1
CDR3aa: SVARTSGPVPHEQY

j_gene: TRBJ2-1
v_gene: TRBV27
CDR3aa: ASSLIGQGVGTYNEQF

j_gene: TRBJ2-3
v_gene: TRBV5-1
CDR3aa: ASSGTLDTQY

j_gene: TRBJ2-2
v_gene: TRBV29-1
CDR3aa: SVGSGTGELF

j_gene: TRBJ1-4
v_gene: TRBV30
CDR3aa: AWSDSRGKLF

j_gene: TRBJ2-7
v_gene: TRBV9
CDR3aa: ASSVSPGQGASYEQY

j_gene: TRBJ2-1
v_gene: TRBV7-9
CDR3aa: ASRPKPAGGPGEQF

j_gene: TRBJ2-1
v_gene: TRBV27
CDR3aa: ASSFLAPGVGDEQF

j_gene: TRBJ2-7
v_gene: TRBV11-2
CDR3aa: ASSPDRYYEQY

j_gene: TRBJ1-4
v_gene: TRBV27
CDR3aa: ASSFMGGQKLF

j_gene: TRBJ1-5
v_gene: TRBV27
CDR3aa: ASSSTRTGGLQPQH

j_gene: TRBJ2-7
v_gene: TRBV30
CDR3aa: AWSVRGFSYEQY

j_gene: TRBJ2-7
v_gene: TRBV6-5
CDR3aa: ASSYSETVSYEQY

j_gene: TRBJ2-1
v_gene: TRBV6-6
CDR3aa: ASTPQNLYNEQF

j_gene: TRBJ2-7
v_gene: TRBV10-3
CDR3aa: AISEPGLAGTSYEQY

j_gene: TRBJ2-7
v_gene: TRBV5-1
CDR3aa: ASSFGRREQY

j_gene: TRBJ2-7
v_gene: TRBV19
CDR3aa: ASSPRGQGGSPEQY